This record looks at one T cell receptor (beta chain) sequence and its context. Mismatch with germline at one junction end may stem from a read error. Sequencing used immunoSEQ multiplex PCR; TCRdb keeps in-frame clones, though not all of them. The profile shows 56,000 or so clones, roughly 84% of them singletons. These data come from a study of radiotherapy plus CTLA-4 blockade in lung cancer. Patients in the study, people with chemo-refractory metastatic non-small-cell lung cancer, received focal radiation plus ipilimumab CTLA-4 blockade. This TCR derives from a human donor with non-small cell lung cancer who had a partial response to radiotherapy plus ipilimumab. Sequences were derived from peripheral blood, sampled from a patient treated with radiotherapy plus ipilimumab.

CDR3 amino acids: CASTLDGLRSYEQYF. In DNA, the CDR3 is TGTGCCAGCACCTTGGACGGACTCCGATCCTACGAGCAGTACTTC. The gene calls are TRBV5-6 and TRBJ2-7; D may be TRBD2 (5 bases). The CDR3 sequence is 15 residues long. From germline, CDR1 is SGHDT and CDR2 YYEEEE.